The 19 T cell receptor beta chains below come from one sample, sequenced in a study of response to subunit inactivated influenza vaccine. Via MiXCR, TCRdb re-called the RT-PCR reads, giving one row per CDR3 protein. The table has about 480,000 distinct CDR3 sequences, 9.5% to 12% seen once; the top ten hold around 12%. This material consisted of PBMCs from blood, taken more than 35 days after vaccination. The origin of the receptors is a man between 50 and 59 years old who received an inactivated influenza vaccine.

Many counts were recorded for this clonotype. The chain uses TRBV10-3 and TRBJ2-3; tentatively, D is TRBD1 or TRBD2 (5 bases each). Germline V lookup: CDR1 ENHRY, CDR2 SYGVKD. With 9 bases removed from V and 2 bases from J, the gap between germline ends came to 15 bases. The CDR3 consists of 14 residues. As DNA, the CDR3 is TGTGCCATACGGGACCTTTCAGTCACAGATACGCAGTATTTT. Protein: CAIRDLSVTDTQYF.

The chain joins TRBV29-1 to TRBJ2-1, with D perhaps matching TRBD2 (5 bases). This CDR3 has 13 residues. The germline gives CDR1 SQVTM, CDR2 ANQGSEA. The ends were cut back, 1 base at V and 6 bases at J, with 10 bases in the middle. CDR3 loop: CSVEGGLINEQFF. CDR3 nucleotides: TGCAGCGTTGAAGGTGGACTTATCAATGAGCAGTTCTTC.

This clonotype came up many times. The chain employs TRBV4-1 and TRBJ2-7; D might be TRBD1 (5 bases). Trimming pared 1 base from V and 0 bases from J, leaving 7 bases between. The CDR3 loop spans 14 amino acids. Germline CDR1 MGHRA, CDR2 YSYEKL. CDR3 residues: CASSQGRDSYEQYF. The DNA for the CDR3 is TGCGCCAGCAGCCAAGGCAGGGACTCCTACGAGCAGTACTTC.

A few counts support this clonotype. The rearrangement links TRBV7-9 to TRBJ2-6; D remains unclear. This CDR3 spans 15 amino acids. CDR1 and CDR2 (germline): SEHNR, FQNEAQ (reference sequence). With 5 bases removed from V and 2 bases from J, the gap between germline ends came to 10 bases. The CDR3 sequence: CASSVGIPGANVLTF. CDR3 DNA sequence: TGTGCCAGCAGCGTAGGAATTCCTGGGGCCAACGTCCTGACTTTC.

CDR3 residues: CAFSLWRVFSGSGANVLTF. The CDR3 DNA follows: TGTGCCTTCAGTTTATGGAGGGTTTTCTCGGGCTCTGGGGCCAACGTCCTGACTTTC. The chain recombines TRBV2 with TRBJ2-6; D is perhaps TRBD2 (6 bases). The V and J ends lost 11 bases and 0 bases respectively, with 26 bases between them. From germline, CDR1 is SNHLY and CDR2 FYNNEI. This CDR3 has 19 residues.

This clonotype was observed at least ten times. Here the CDR3 DNA reads TGCAGCGTTGATGGCGGGGCGGGACTAGCGATCGAGCAGTTCTTC. It is translated as CSVDGGAGLAIEQFF. This rearrangement joins TRBV29-1 to TRBJ2-1; 10 bases align to TRBD2. Germline V gene data show CDR1 as SQVTM and CDR2 as ANQGSEA. V dropped 3 bases and J dropped 10; count of bases not matched to a gene: 12. The CDR3 runs 15 residues.

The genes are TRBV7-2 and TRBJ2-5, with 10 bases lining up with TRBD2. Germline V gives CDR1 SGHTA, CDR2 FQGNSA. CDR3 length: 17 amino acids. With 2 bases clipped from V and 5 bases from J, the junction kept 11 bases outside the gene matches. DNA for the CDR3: TGTGCCAGCAGCTTACCAACTTTTAGCGGGAGGTACGAGACCCAGTACTTC. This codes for CASSLPTFSGRYETQYF.

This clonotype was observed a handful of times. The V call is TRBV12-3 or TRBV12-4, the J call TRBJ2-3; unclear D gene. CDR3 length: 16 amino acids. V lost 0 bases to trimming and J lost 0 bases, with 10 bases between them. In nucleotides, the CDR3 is TGTGCCAGCAGTTTAGCGGGCAGAATCAGCACAGATACGCAGTATTTT. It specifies CASSLAGRISTDTQYF.

CDR3 nucleotide sequence: TGTGCCAGCAGTTTAGACACCAGGGTGTCGCCCCAGCATTTT. Protein product: CASSLDTRVSPQHF. This chain joins TRBV12-3 or TRBV12-4 and TRBJ1-5, with D tentatively TRBD1 (5 bases). CDR3 length: 14 amino acids. V was shortened by 1 base and J by 9 bases, with 13 bases between the two germline ends.

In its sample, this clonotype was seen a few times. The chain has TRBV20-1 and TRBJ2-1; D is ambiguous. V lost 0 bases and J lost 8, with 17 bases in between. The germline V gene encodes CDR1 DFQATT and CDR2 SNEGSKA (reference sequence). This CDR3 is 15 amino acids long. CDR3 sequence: CSARDGRELRDEQFF. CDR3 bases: TGCAGTGCTAGAGATGGAAGGGAACTCCGGGATGAGCAGTTCTTC.

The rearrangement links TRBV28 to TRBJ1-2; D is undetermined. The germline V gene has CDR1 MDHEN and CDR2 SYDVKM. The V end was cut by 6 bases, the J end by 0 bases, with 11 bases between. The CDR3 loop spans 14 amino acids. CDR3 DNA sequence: TGTGCCAGCAGCCCGCCCGATTCTAACTATGGCTACACCTTC. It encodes CASSPPDSNYGYTF.

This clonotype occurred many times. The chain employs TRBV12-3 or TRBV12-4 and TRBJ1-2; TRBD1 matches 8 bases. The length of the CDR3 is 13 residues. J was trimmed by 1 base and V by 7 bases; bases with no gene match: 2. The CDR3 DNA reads TGTGCCAGCACGACAGGGGATAACTATGGCTACACCTTC. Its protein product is CASTTGDNYGYTF.

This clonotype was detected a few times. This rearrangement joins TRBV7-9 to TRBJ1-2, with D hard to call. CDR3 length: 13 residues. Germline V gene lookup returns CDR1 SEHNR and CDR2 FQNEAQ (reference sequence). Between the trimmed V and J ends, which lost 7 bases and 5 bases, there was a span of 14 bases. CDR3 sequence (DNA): TGTGCCAGCACCAAGGACCTGCCGTATGGCTACACCTTC. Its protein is CASTKDLPYGYTF.

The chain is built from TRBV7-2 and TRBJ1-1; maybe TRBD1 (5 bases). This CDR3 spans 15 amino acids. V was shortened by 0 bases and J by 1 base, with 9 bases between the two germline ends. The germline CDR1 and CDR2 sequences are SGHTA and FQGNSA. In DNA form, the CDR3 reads TGTGCCAGCAGCTTAGCGGGGGTATGGAACACTGAAGCTTTCTTT. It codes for CASSLAGVWNTEAFF.

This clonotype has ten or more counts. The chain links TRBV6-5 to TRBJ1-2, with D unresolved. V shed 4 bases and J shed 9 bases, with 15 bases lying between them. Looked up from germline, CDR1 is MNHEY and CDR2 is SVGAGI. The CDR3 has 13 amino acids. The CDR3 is CASSSASGISYTF. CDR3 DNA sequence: TGTGCCAGCAGTTCAGCCTCGGGTATAAGCTACACCTTC.

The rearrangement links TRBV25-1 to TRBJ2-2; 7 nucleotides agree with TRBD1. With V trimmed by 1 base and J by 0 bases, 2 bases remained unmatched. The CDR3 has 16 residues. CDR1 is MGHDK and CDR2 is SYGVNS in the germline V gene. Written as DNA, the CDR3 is TGTGCCAGCAGTGAATGGGACAGCCCGAACACCGGGGAGCTGTTTTTT. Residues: CASSEWDSPNTGELFF.

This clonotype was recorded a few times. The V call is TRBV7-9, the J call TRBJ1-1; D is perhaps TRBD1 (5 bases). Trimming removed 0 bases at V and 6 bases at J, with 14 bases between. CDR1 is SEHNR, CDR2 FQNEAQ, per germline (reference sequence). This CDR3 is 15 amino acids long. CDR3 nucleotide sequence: TGTGCCAGCAGCTTAGCTGGTAGGGGAACAGCTGAAGCTTTCTTT. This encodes CASSLAGRGTAEAFF. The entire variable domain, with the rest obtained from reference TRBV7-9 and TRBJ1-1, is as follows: DTGVSQNPRHKITKRGQNVTFRCDPISEHNRLYWYRQTLGQGPEFLTYFQNEAQLEKSRLLSDRFSAERPKGSFSTLEIQRTEQGDSAMYLCASSLAGRGTAEAFFGQGTRLTVV.

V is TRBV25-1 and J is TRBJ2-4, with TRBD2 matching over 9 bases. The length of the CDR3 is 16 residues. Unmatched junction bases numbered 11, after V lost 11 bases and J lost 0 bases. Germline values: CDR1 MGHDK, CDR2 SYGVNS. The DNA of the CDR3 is TGTGCCTCAACGGCGGCGGGGGGGCCAGCCAAAAACATTCAGTACTTC. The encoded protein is CASTAAGGPAKNIQYF.

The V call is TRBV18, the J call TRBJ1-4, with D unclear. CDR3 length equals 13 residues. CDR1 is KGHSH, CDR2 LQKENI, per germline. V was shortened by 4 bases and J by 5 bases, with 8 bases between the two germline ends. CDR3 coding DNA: TGTGCCAGCTCACGTGAGAGCAATGAAAAACTGTTTTTT. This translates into CASSRESNEKLFF.